This T cell receptor (beta chain) was recovered during a study of T cells in Graves' hyperthyroidism and ophthalmopathy. Germline V CDR1 and CDR2: MGHDK, SYGVNS. This CDR3 spans 14 amino acids. As to this clonotype: A junction boundary mismatches the germline segment, possibly from a read error.

TCR beta CDR3 sequences were amplified from RNA transcripts. HTBI primers were the set used in a first-round RT-PCR of the TCR CDR3. TCRdb re-called the multiplex PCR reads through MiXCR, storing one row per CDR3 protein. The sample yields 530,000 or so distinct CDR3 sequences, 40% to 55% seen once. The sample consisted of peripheral blood or thyroid tissue (not recorded which). The chain recombines TRBV25-1 with TRBJ2-7; 9 positions match TRBD1. The origin of this receptor is a woman in her late teens or twenties with Graves' hyperthyroidism. The CDR3 bases are TGTGCCAGTCGGGTCACAGGGGGCTCCAACGAGCAGTACTTC. Protein sequence: CASRVTGGSNEQYF.